What follows are 3 T cell receptor beta chains derived from one specimen sequenced in a study of cytomegalovirus exposure and HLA in healthy donors (dated by TCRdb to about 2017). Libraries were made using the immunoSEQ multiplex PCR assay. A mixture of 60 forward primers for TCR Vbeta segments and 13 reverse primers for TCR Jbeta segments was used in the multiplex PCR. TCRdb took this table from immuneACCESS and kept in-frame rearrangements with V and J called. Such tables lack part of the clones; where checked against another copy, unresolved V genes explain under half of the gap, and the rest is unexplained. The sample table lists hundreds of thousands of clones, about three quarters of them with a count of one. Over 1.5% of the sample goes to the ten largest clones. What was sequenced was PBMCs. The receptors originated from a male donor in good health and CMV-seronegative.

The chain is built from TRBV10-1 and TRBJ2-3; a possible D gene is TRBD2 (6 bases). This CDR3 has 15 amino acids. Looked up from germline, CDR1 is WNHNN and CDR2 is SYGVQD (reference sequence). Trimming took 9 bases from V and 2 from J, leaving 18 bases between them. CDR3 residues: CASWWGRDFTDTQYF. Here the CDR3 DNA reads TGCGCCAGTTGGTGGGGCAGGGACTTCACAGATACGCAGTATTTT.

This clone has only one observation. This rearrangement joins TRBV4-2 to TRBJ2-7, with 12 bases that match TRBD1. The V gene end was trimmed by 4 bases and the J gene end by 6 bases; junction bases not matched to a gene: 4. The CDR3 runs to 14 residues. Germline V gene sequence: CDR1 LGHNA, CDR2 YNFKEQ. This chain's CDR3 is CASSPGTGGVEQYF. CDR3 DNA sequence: TGTGCCAGCAGCCCCGGGACAGGGGGCGTCGAGCAGTACTTC.

The genes are TRBV27 and TRBJ1-2; 7 nucleotides match TRBD1. CDR1 MNHEY and CDR2 SMNVEV come from the germline V gene (reference sequence). The J segment lost 7 bases and the V segment lost 4 bases, leaving 12 bases of the junction unmatched. CDR3 length: 15 amino acids. The CDR3 region has the DNA TGTGCCAGCAGTTCTACCGGGACAGCGGTCTTTGGCTACACCTTC. Protein: CASSSTGTAVFGYTF.